This TCR beta chain was obtained from a study of blood T cell repertoires in COVID-19. Trimming took 6 bases from V and 5 from J, leaving 11 bases between them. This CDR3 has 13 amino acids. CDR1 is MNHNY and CDR2 is SVGAGI in the germline V gene (reference sequence). Assay used: immunoSEQ multiplex PCR; TCRdb lists only in-frame clones, some missing. The table records approximately 170,000 clones, roughly nine tenths of them present only once. This receptor was obtained from a woman in her seventies with acute or convalescent COVID-19. V gene TRBV6-6 combines with J gene TRBJ1-5; D gene ambiguous. Material: peripheral blood. CDR3 in amino acids: CASSFWGDQPQHF. CDR3 nucleotide sequence: TGTGCCAGCAGCTTCTGGGGAGATCAGCCCCAGCATTTT.